This TCR beta chain was identified during a study of radiation and T cells in renal cell carcinoma (dated by TCRdb to about 2020). Turning to the overall study: In total, approximately 54 samples, comprising some 25 tumors and some 27 peripheral blood samples, were subjected to TCR beta sequencing. The last blood draw occurred 4 weeks after radiation, at the same time as nephrectomy. A total of 4,016,671 unique CDR3 nucleotide sequences, encoding 2.5 million to 3 million unique CDR3 amino acid sequences, were found across all 50 or so samples. On the study overall, not on this receptor specifically: Dynamics of the blood repertoire were not tracked past 4 weeks after treatment. Top tumor clonotypes rose in blood from baseline to 2 weeks post-radiation, then contracted by 4 weeks, suggesting transient expansion of tumor-resident clones. With a single-armed trial design, the study had no way to address how radiation dose or scheduling affects the TCR repertoire. Because no pretreatment tumor biopsies were available, whether clonotypes were present in the tumor at baseline could not be determined.

TCR beta libraries were generated from genomic DNA with the immunoSEQ kit, following the manufacturer's recommendations. Library preparation used a first multiplex PCR with proprietary primers, then a second PCR adding unique barcodes, with bead cleanups after each round. A kit-provided positive control reaction and a negative control reaction were included in every sample batch. The final libraries were assessed on an Agilent 4200 TapeStation D1000 ScreenTape, pooled by volume, and quantified by qPCR. Sequencing ran on an Illumina NextSeq500 with a MidOutput 150-cycle cartridge, using 156 Read1 and 15 Index1 cycles with kit custom primers. The pooled library was loaded at 0.75 to 1 pM, and approximately 18% PhiX control was spiked in. As for the authors' bioinformatics: The vendor-processed data were analyzed in R, and a clonotype was defined as all T cells that share the same CDR3 nucleotide sequence. For clone abundance analyses, frequencies were normalized to the 10,000 most abundant clones per sample. Public T cell clones, which averaged fewer than five per sample, were removed prior to analysis. Tumor-enriched clonotypes and baseline blood-enriched clonotypes were defined as those with an abundance difference of at least 32-fold between compartments. A beta-binomial differential abundance model was applied to find clonotypes that expanded or contracted between blood time points. Similarity between tumor and blood repertoires was quantified using the Baroni-Urbani and Buser coefficient, and groups were compared with two-tailed Wilcoxon tests in R. This is the immuneACCESS table as TCRdb keeps it, with only in-frame sequences that have V and J called. A part of the clones is gone; compared with another copy, unresolved V genes explain less than half, and the rest is unexplained. That table gives V, J and clone size, and the DNA gave D and trimming. This sample is represented by some 100,000 clones; more than 65% of them were singletons. Clones ranked in the top ten supply approximately 7.8% of the sample.

The time point label on this specimen signifies: blood 4 weeks post-SBRT, at nephrectomy. This specimen's treatment or condition label, interpreted: 15 Gy SBRT to primary tumor, nephrectomy 4 weeks later. Samples came from a clinical trial, in which primary renal cell carcinomas received 15 Gy stereotactic body radiation therapy followed by nephrectomy 4 weeks later. To track tumor-enriched clonotypes, serial peripheral blood was sampled from radiation-treated patients at baseline and at 2 weeks and 4 weeks after SBRT. Renal cell carcinoma with clear cell pathology was present in all patients. Genomic DNA for TCR sequencing was prepared using the QIAamp DNA Blood Mini Kit (Qiagen). The analyses included just those samples that passed every quality control check. Of note for this clone: It has no known antigen specificity. No per-base quality is available; no much larger clone lies one base away.

There are 15 amino acids in the CDR3, from cysteine to phenylalanine inclusive. Only the CDR3 region is kept as DNA, spanning 45 bases read in frame from base 1. V is shortened by 3 bases, J by 6 bases, and the region joining them spans 15 bases. The germline V gene provides CDR1 SGHVS and CDR2 FNYEAQ. This clonotype was sampled from a man aged 55 to 69 with renal cell carcinoma. The rearrangement joined TRBV7-6 to TRBJ2-1; TRBD1 might be the D gene, on 5 matching bases. Sequenced here: blood, sampled from a patient whose treatment included radiotherapy and nephrectomy. The CDR3 is CASSFSGIEVNEQFF. The DNA reads TGTGCCAGCAGCTTTTCAGGGATTGAAGTCAATGAGCAGTTCTTC.